Ten or more counts support the clone carrying this T cell receptor (beta chain). What it binds is unknown. These data belong to a study of T cells in Graves' hyperthyroidism and ophthalmopathy. The study excluded patients with uncontrolled infection, other autoimmune disease, pregnancy or lactation. The diagnoses drew upon clinical symptoms, serum thyroxine and TRAb, thyroid ultrasound and orbital computed tomography. Regions amplified from RNA transcripts were the TCR beta CDR3 regions. With the HTBI primer set, the TCR CDR3 went through a first round of RT-PCR. TCRdb passed the multiplex PCR reads through MiXCR, listing each CDR3 protein once. The sample has just over 550,000 distinct CDR3 sequences, just over 45% seen once. This CDR3 comprises 14 residues. Trimming removed 0 bases from V and 5 bases from J, with 13 bases in between. CDR1 and CDR2 from the germline V gene are SQVTM and ANQGSEA. Study-wide results and caveats: Stable hyperthyroidism was separated from ophthalmopathy by a model based on 13 V-J features. Onset of ophthalmopathy came a median 6.5 months after the model predicted it.

The specimen sequenced was peripheral blood or thyroid tissue (not recorded which). The sequence derives from a woman aged 18-30 years with Graves' hyperthyroidism. V usage is TRBV29-1 and J usage is TRBJ2-5; no clear D gene. The CDR3 spells CSVEDRSRRETQYF. The CDR3 DNA reads as TGCAGCGTTGAAGATCGGTCCCGTCGGGAGACCCAGTACTTC.